This T cell receptor beta chain came from a study of glioma-infiltrating T cells after dendritic cell vaccination. Time point described: after dendritic cell vaccination, including at tumor progression/relapse. Germline CDR1 and CDR2: MNHEY and SMNVEV (reference sequence). Trimming removed 3 bases from V and 9 bases from J, with 24 bases in between. There are 17 residues in the CDR3. Profiled with immunoSEQ multiplex PCR; TCRdb holds only in-frame clones, not every one. The data contain 55,000 to 75,000 clones, around 85% of them seen just once; the ten biggest clones take up about a sixth. The chain joins TRBV27 to TRBJ1-5, with D perhaps TRBD1 (6 bases). The sample here was blood, taken after dendritic cell vaccination. This TCR derives from a human donor with glioblastoma. In DNA form, the CDR3 reads TGTGCCAGCAGTTTTTCGTACAGGGCTGACGGGGCGCGGCCCCAGCATTTT. This encodes CASSFSYRADGARPQHF.